This T cell receptor (beta chain) was obtained from a study of cytomegalovirus exposure and HLA in healthy donors. Donors came from a validation cohort of over a hundred subjects, distinct from the first 666-subject cohort. With V trimmed by 2 bases and J by 10 bases, 10 bases remained unmatched. This CDR3 contains 16 residues. Germline V gene sequence: CDR1 LNHNV, CDR2 YYDKDF (reference sequence). Here immunoSEQ multiplex PCR was the method, and the copy in TCRdb shows in-frame clones only, minus some. The repertoire includes tens of thousands of clones, 84% of them detected once, and about an eighth sits in the top ten.

This chain links TRBV15 with TRBJ2-3, with 12 bases aligning to TRBD1. The source material was PBMCs. The sequence came from a woman aged 18-30 years in good health and CMV-seropositive. The CDR3 sequence is CATSRSGTGGDWAQYF. CDR3 bases: TGTGCCACCAGCAGATCCGGGACAGGGGGCGACTGGGCGCAGTATTTT.